The rows below give T cell receptor beta chains drawn from one sample of a study of cytomegalovirus exposure and HLA in healthy donors. Assay: immunoSEQ multiplex PCR; the TCRdb copy retains only in-frame clones and omits some. This sample's table reports 55,000 to 75,000 clones. The specimen was PBMCs. These receptors all stem from a woman under 40 in good health and CMV-seronegative. The CDR3 runs from the conserved cysteine through the conserved F or W. The order of the fields is D gene, J gene, V gene, CDR3 protein, CDR3 DNA. A D gene is named only where the DNA matches it firmly.

NA TRBJ1-2 TRBV7-2 CASSSQSGSYGYTF TGTGCCAGCAGCTCCCAGTCGGGTTCTTATGGCTACACCTTC
TRBD2 TRBJ2-3 TRBV5-1 CASSLGLPGGRTDTQYF TGCGCCAGCAGCTTGGGCCTACCGGGAGGGCGTACAGATACGCAGTATTTT
NA TRBJ2-4 TRBV6-6 CASSYGRDKNIQYF TGTGCCAGCAGTTACGGCCGGGACAAAAACATTCAGTACTTC
NA TRBJ2-3 TRBV6-1 CASSGSRGRPDKQYF TGTGCCAGCAGCGGATCCAGAGGGAGGCCAGATAAGCAGTATTTT
TRBD2 TRBJ2-7 TRBV29-1 CSVETGGVVYEQYF TGCAGCGTTGAGACTGGGGGGGTAGTCTACGAGCAGTACTTC
NA TRBJ1-5 TRBV15 CATKTVNSNQPQHF TGTGCCACCAAAACAGTGAATAGCAATCAGCCCCAGCATTTT
TRBD1 TRBJ1-1 TRBV5-4 CASSGRGMRTEAFF TGTGCCAGCAGCGGCAGGGGGATGAGGACTGAAGCTTTCTTT
NA TRBJ1-2 TRBV19 CASSTTGQLNYGYTF TGTGCCAGTAGTACCACCGGACAACTTAACTATGGCTACACCTTC
NA TRBJ2-1 TRBV6-1 CASSVSTYNEQFF TGTGCCAGCAGTGTGAGCACCTACAATGAGCAGTTCTTC
TRBD1 TRBJ2-7 TRBV4-1 CASSRKRGTGESEQYF TGCGCCAGCAGCCGCAAAAGGGGGACAGGGGAGTCCGAGCAGTACTTC
NA TRBJ2-7 TRBV7-9 CASSLVPNPGYEQYF TGTGCCAGCAGCTTAGTCCCGAACCCAGGCTACGAGCAGTACTTC
TRBD2 TRBJ2-1 TRBV15 CATSTSLRLAGTRSSYNEQFF TGTGCCACCAGCACCTCCTTGAGACTAGCGGGGACGAGATCCTCCTACAATGAGCAGTTCTTC
TRBD1 TRBJ1-1 TRBV29-1 CSVVPGQGARSEAFF TGCAGCGTAGTCCCGGGACAGGGGGCGAGATCTGAAGCTTTCTTT
NA TRBJ2-1 TRBV4-3 CASSQERNGYNEQFF TGCGCCAGCAGCCAAGAAAGAAACGGCTACAATGAGCAGTTCTTC
NA TRBJ1-1 TRBV19 CATGGRGLNTEAFF TGTGCCACCGGGGGTCGGGGGTTGAACACTGAAGCTTTCTTT
TRBD1 TRBJ2-7 TRBV4-1 CASSPVQQGAYEQYF TGCGCCAGCAGCCCGGTCCAGCAGGGGGCCTACGAGCAGTACTTC
TRBD1 TRBJ2-2 TRBV18 CASSPGQGATGELFF TGTGCCAGCTCACCAGGACAGGGGGCCACCGGGGAGCTGTTTTTT
NA TRBJ1-4 TRBV7-8 CASSLSLGRVREKLFF TGTGCCAGCAGCTTATCCTTGGGCAGGGTCAGAGAAAAACTGTTTTTT
TRBD1 TRBJ2-5 TRBV7-9 CASSSGTGGQTQYF TGTGCCAGCAGCTCCGGGACAGGGGGTCAGACCCAGTACTTC
NA TRBJ2-7 TRBV7-9 CASSLVTGEQYF TGTGCCAGCAGCTTAGTGACAGGCGAGCAGTACTTC
NA TRBJ2-7 TRBV30 CAWITPGASRGEQYF TGTGCCTGGATCACCCCCGGAGCGAGCCGCGGCGAGCAGTACTTC
NA TRBJ1-1 TRBV4-1 CASSPWEGLNTEAFF TGCGCCAGCAGCCCGTGGGAGGGCCTGAACACTGAAGCTTTCTTT
NA TRBJ1-1 TRBV27 CASSPQVNTEAFF TGTGCCAGCAGTCCGCAGGTGAACACTGAAGCTTTCTTT
TRBD1 TRBJ2-1 TRBV5-1 CASSLVGTGGFEQFF TGCGCCAGCAGCTTGGTAGGGACAGGGGGCTTTGAGCAGTTCTTC
NA TRBJ2-2 TRBV9 CASSVRGNTGELFF TGTGCCAGCAGCGTACGGGGGAACACCGGGGAGCTGTTTTTT
TRBD1 TRBJ1-3 TRBV18 CASSPDRGRNTIYF TGTGCCAGCTCACCGGACAGGGGCCGAAACACCATATATTTT
NA TRBJ2-5 TRBV27 CASSLRRQGGETQYF TGTGCCAGCAGTTTAAGGAGGCAGGGGGGAGAGACCCAGTACTTC
TRBD1 TRBJ2-3 TRBV18 CASSLDRGSDKQYF TGTGCCAGCTCACTCGACAGGGGATCAGATAAGCAGTATTTT
NA TRBJ1-2 TRBV9 CASSTADTSYGYTF TGTGCCAGCAGCACAGCAGACACCTCCTATGGCTACACCTTC
TRBD2 TRBJ2-7 TRBV6-1 CASSGGANNQYEQYF TGTGCCAGCAGCGGGGGGGCCAATAATCAGTACGAGCAGTACTTC
NA TRBJ2-1 TRBV10-1 CASSGEGSEQFF TGCGCCAGCAGTGGGGAAGGGAGCGAGCAGTTCTTC
TRBD2 TRBJ2-1 TRBV6-6 CAGGLAGYNEQFF TGTGCCGGGGGACTAGCCGGCTACAATGAGCAGTTCTTC
NA TRBJ1-2 TRBV4-2 CASSQGTDSYGYTF TGTGCCAGCAGCCAAGGGACGGACAGCTATGGCTACACCTTC
TRBD1 TRBJ2-1 TRBV9 CASTPTGEGDNEQFF TGTGCCAGCACCCCTACAGGGGAAGGTGACAATGAGCAGTTCTTC
NA TRBJ1-5 TRBV11-2 CASSDRYNQPQHF TGTGCCAGCAGTGACAGATACAATCAGCCCCAGCATTTT
NA TRBJ1-1 TRBV5-6 CASSPLSHGVTEAFF TGTGCCAGCAGCCCCCTCTCTCACGGTGTGACTGAAGCTTTCTTT
TRBD2 TRBJ2-7 TRBV4-1 CASSRSAGKVAYEQYF TGCGCCAGCAGCCGCTCAGCGGGAAAGGTGGCCTACGAGCAGTACTTC
NA TRBJ1-5 TRBV6-5 CASRQGSQPQHF TGTGCCAGCAGACAGGGATCTCAGCCCCAGCATTTT
TRBD1 TRBJ2-7 TRBV28 CASSSTGGPEQYF TGTGCCAGCAGTTCGACAGGGGGACCCGAGCAGTACTTC
NA TRBJ2-3 TRBV29-1 CSGGTSGTQYF TGCAGCGGTGGGACATCCGGTACGCAGTATTTT
NA TRBJ1-2 TRBV2 CASSEAYLPYPGVYGYTF TGTGCCAGCAGTGAAGCTTATCTCCCGTATCCAGGGGTCTATGGCTACACCTTC
TRBD1 TRBJ2-3 TRBV6-1 CASSELAGGADTQYF TGTGCCAGCAGTGAATTGGCAGGGGGCGCAGATACGCAGTATTTT
NA TRBJ2-7 TRBV18 CASSPGVSGPEEQYF TGTGCCAGCTCACCAGGGGTTAGCGGTCCGGAAGAGCAGTACTTC
TRBD2 TRBJ2-1 TRBV28 CASSLAQRGGNEQFF TGTGCCAGCAGTTTAGCCCAGCGGGGGGGAAATGAGCAGTTCTTC
NA TRBJ2-7 TRBV4-3 CASSQEWGAYEQYF TGCGCCAGCAGCCAAGAGTGGGGCGCCTACGAGCAGTACTTC
TRBD1 TRBJ1-6 TRBV27 CASSLGRGISYNSPLHF TGTGCCAGCAGTTTGGGCAGGGGGATCTCCTATAATTCACCCCTCCACTTT
TRBD1 TRBJ1-2 TRBV28 CASSLPQQGGGYTF TGTGCCAGCAGTCTCCCTCAACAGGGGGGCGGCTACACCTTC
TRBD2 TRBJ2-5 TRBV19 CASSIGLAGVETQYF TGTGCCAGTAGTATTGGACTAGCGGGAGTAGAGACCCAGTACTTC
TRBD1 TRBJ2-2 TRBV7-9 CASTYSRDSGELFF TGTGCCAGCACCTACTCTCGGGACAGCGGGGAGCTGTTTTTT
TRBD2 TRBJ2-7 TRBV4-2 CASSQGGLPGRDEQYF TGTGCCAGCAGCCAAGGGGGACTACCTGGTAGGGACGAGCAGTACTTC
TRBD1 TRBJ1-5 TRBV19 CASSTTGRNQPQHF TGTGCCAGTAGTACGACAGGGCGGAATCAGCCCCAGCATTTT
TRBD1 TRBJ2-7 TRBV2 CASRKDRQRFYEQYF TGTGCCAGCAGGAAGGACAGGCAAAGGTTCTACGAGCAGTACTTC
TRBD1 TRBJ1-5 TRBV2 CASSDNRDRVQVPQHF TGTGCCAGCAGTGATAACCGGGACAGGGTCCAGGTGCCCCAGCATTTT
NA TRBJ2-5 TRBV4-1 CASSQEVRRETQYF TGCGCCAGCAGCCAAGAGGTGCGGAGAGAGACCCAGTACTTC
NA TRBJ2-5 TRBV5-4 CASRPGQGGETQYF TGTGCCAGCAGACCCGGACAGGGAGGGGAGACCCAGTACTTC
NA TRBJ1-1 TRBV30 CAWSRRGVTEAFF TGTGCCTGGAGTCGAAGGGGTGTCACTGAAGCTTTCTTT
NA TRBJ1-2 TRBV7-9 CASSLGGGARPGGYTF TGTGCCAGCAGCTTAGGGGGGGGCGCTCGGCCCGGTGGCTACACCTTC
TRBD2 TRBJ2-5 TRBV27 CASSSPRGLAGFRGTQYF TGTGCCAGCAGTTCCCCGCGGGGACTAGCGGGGTTTCGGGGGACCCAGTACTTC
NA TRBJ2-1 TRBV4-3 CASSQDKESSYNEQFF TGCGCCAGCAGCCAAGATAAGGAGAGCTCCTACAATGAGCAGTTCTTC
TRBD1 TRBJ2-7 TRBV27 CASSTQGGPYEQYF TGTGCCAGCAGTACACAGGGGGGACCCTACGAGCAGTACTTC